Following are 30 T cell receptor beta chains from one sample sequenced in a study of patients and donors after allogeneic stem cell transplantation. TCRdb ran MiXCR on the RT-PCR reads and lists one entry per CDR3 protein. The sample includes hundreds of thousands of distinct CDR3 sequences, under 20% of them seen just once. Sequencing used blood, either unsorted or a sorted T cell fraction (not recorded which). These receptors were taken from a human donor who was either an allogeneic HSCT recipient or a stem cell or donor lymphocyte infusion donor (not recorded which). It is not recorded whose cells these are; they may come from a transplant donor.

The chain employs TRBV9 and TRBJ2-3, with 7 bases matching TRBD2. The V gene end was trimmed by 0 bases and the J gene end by 0 bases; junction bases not matched to a gene: 4. The CDR3 contains 16 residues. Germline V lookup: CDR1 SGDLS, CDR2 YYNGEE. The CDR3 DNA reads TGTGCCAGCAGCGTAGAGGCGGGGGATAGCACAGATACGCAGTATTTT. Translated: CASSVEAGDSTDTQYF.

This clonotype has a count of ten or more. V usage is TRBV24-1 and J usage is TRBJ1-5, with D perhaps TRBD1 (5 bases). The ends were cut back, 3 bases at V and 7 bases at J, with 9 bases in the middle. In germline, CDR1 is KGHDR, CDR2 SFDVKD. The CDR3 contains 13 residues. CDR3 loop: CATSDAREQPQHF. CDR3 bases: TGTGCCACCAGTGATGCCAGGGAACAGCCCCAGCATTTT.

This clonotype occurred a few times. The rearrangement uses TRBV12-3 or TRBV12-4 and TRBJ1-5; D gene ambiguous. This CDR3 is built from 14 residues. V lost 5 bases and J 5 bases, leaving 13 bases between the germline ends. The CDR3 coding sequence is TGTGCCAGCAGTATTAGACATACCCATCAGCCCCAGCATTTT. Translated, it gives CASSIRHTHQPQHF.

This clonotype has just a few counts. V gene TRBV27 combines with J gene TRBJ2-7, with D perhaps matching TRBD2 (7 bases). The V end lost 3 bases, the J end lost 5 bases, and 14 bases lay between the germline ends. This CDR3 spans 14 amino acids. The germline V gene encodes CDR1 MNHEY and CDR2 SMNVEV (reference sequence). The CDR3, as DNA: TGTGCCAGCAGTTTCGGGGGGCAGTCCAACGAGCAGTACTTC. Translated: CASSFGGQSNEQYF.

This chain links TRBV12-3 or TRBV12-4 with TRBJ1-6; no clear D. Trimming removed 1 base from V and 3 bases from J, with 7 bases in between. The length of the CDR3 is 15 residues. The CDR3 loop reads CASSLERVYNSPLHF. As DNA, the CDR3 is TGTGCCAGCAGTTTAGAGAGGGTCTATAATTCACCCCTCCACTTT.

This clonotype was seen a few times. The chain couples TRBV12-5 to TRBJ2-3, with 8 bases that match TRBD2. Germline trimming cut 4 bases from V and 5 bases from J; bases unmatched to any gene: 8. The CDR3 covers 15 residues. Germline loops: CDR1 LGHNT, CDR2 FRNRAP. The chain's CDR3 is CASGSGGHQGDTQYF. CDR3 in DNA: TGTGCTAGTGGTTCGGGGGGGCATCAAGGAGATACGCAGTATTTT.

The chain is built from TRBV3-1 and TRBJ1-2; possible D gene TRBD1, 5 bases. This CDR3 contains 13 residues. Trimming shortened V by 4 bases and J by 9 bases, and 15 bases separated the two germline ends. Germline V gene data show CDR1 as LGHDT and CDR2 as YNNKEL (reference sequence). Here the CDR3 reads CASSLSGDLRYTF. Written as DNA, the CDR3 is TGTGCCAGCAGCCTCTCCGGGGACCTCCGCTACACCTTC.

The chain joins TRBV2 to TRBJ1-4; 7 nucleotides line up with TRBD1. CDR1 is SNHLY, CDR2 FYNNEI, per germline. V gave up 7 bases and J gave up 2 bases; unmatched junction bases: 4. CDR3 length: 14 residues. The CDR3 protein is CASKLTGTNEKLFF. The DNA for the CDR3 is TGTGCCAGCAAACTGACAGGGACTAATGAAAAACTGTTTTTT.

The rearrangement links TRBV3-1 to TRBJ2-7; 11 nucleotides match TRBD1. J was trimmed by 12 bases and V by 3 bases; bases with no gene match: 7. The CDR3 has 13 amino acids. Germline CDR1 is LGHDT and CDR2 is YNNKEL (reference sequence). For the CDR3, the DNA is TGTGCCAGCAGCCATGGGACAGGGGGGATGGTGTACTTC. It codes for CASSHGTGGMVYF.

This clonotype was recorded a few times. This chain joins TRBV29-1 and TRBJ2-5; 14 nucleotides match TRBD2. This CDR3 contains 15 residues. CDR1 is SQVTM, CDR2 ANQGSEA, per germline. Trimming cost V 1 base and J 5 bases; bases outside gene matches: 3. In DNA, the CDR3 is TGCAGCGTTGAAGTGGGACTAGCGGGAGTCGAGACCCAGTACTTC. Amino acids: CSVEVGLAGVETQYF.

V gene TRBV4-1 combines with J gene TRBJ1-1; D possibly corresponds to TRBD1 (5 bases). V was cut by 1 base and J by 11 bases, with 8 bases left in between. The CDR3 is made up of 11 amino acids. The germline CDR1 and CDR2 sequences are MGHRA and YSYEKL. The CDR3 spells CASSQGGTAFF. The CDR3 DNA sequence: TGCGCCAGCAGCCAAGGGGGGACGGCTTTCTTT.

In this sample, this clonotype turned up a few times. The CDR3 loop reads CASSESSTGGVYGYTF. CDR3 nucleotides: TGTGCCAGCAGTGAGTCCTCGACAGGGGGTGTCTATGGCTACACCTTC. The chain joins TRBV25-1 to TRBJ1-2, with 9 bases aligning to TRBD1. In germline, CDR1 is MGHDK, CDR2 SYGVNS. J lost 4 bases, V lost 3 bases, and 9 bases had no gene match. CDR3 size: 16 residues.

The chain joins TRBV14 to TRBJ2-7; tentative D call: TRBD1 (6 bases). The V gene lost 3 bases and the J gene lost 3 bases, with 9 bases spanning the gap. Germline CDR1 reads SGHDN; CDR2 reads FVKESK. The CDR3 extends over 13 amino acids. CDR3 in amino acids: CASSHLQGYEQYF. DNA for the CDR3: TGTGCCAGCAGCCACCTACAGGGCTACGAGCAGTACTTC.

In this sample, this clonotype turned up many times. This chain connects TRBV12-3 or TRBV12-4 to TRBJ2-5, with D maybe TRBD2 (6 bases). The CDR3 is 15 amino acids. V lost 1 base, J lost 5 bases, and 14 bases lay in between. CDR3 DNA sequence: TGTGCCAGCAGTTTAGTAGCGGACCACGGGGAGACCCAGTACTTC. The encoded protein is CASSLVADHGETQYF.

V is TRBV9 and J is TRBJ2-2, with 9 bases aligning to TRBD2. The CDR3 contains 19 residues. V lost 0 bases and J lost 3; bases outside the gene matches: 12. From germline, CDR1 is SGDLS and CDR2 YYNGEE. CDR3 nucleotides: TGTGCCAGCAGCGTAGACCCTGCCGGGACTAGCTTCTACACCGGGGAGCTGTTTTTT. Protein product: CASSVDPAGTSFYTGELFF.

This clonotype has at least ten counts. J is TRBJ2-2 and V is TRBV2; D is possibly TRBD2 (6 bases). The CDR3 runs to 12 residues. V shed 9 bases and J shed 5 bases, with 10 bases lying between them. CDR1 SNHLY and CDR2 FYNNEI come from the germline V gene. This CDR3 is CASLATTGELFF. The DNA for the CDR3 is TGTGCCAGTCTAGCGACAACCGGGGAGCTGTTTTTT.

This sequence joins TRBV20-1 and TRBJ1-1; 7 bases align to TRBD1. J lost 3 bases, V lost 1 base, and 5 bases had no gene match. The CDR3 totals 14 residues. Germline V gene lookup returns CDR1 DFQATT and CDR2 SNEGSKA (reference sequence). In nucleotides, the CDR3 is TGCAGTGCTAGAGCCCTGACAGGGTACACTGAAGCTTTCTTT. It codes for CSARALTGYTEAFF.

The CDR3 coding sequence is TGCGCCAGCAGCTGGACAGGGGGACGGTTCTACGAGCAGTACTTC. Amino acids: CASSWTGGRFYEQYF. V and J are TRBV5-1 and TRBJ2-7; 10 bases map to TRBD1. J lost 3 bases, V lost 3 bases, and 6 bases had no gene match. The germline gives CDR1 SGHRS, CDR2 YFSETQ. The CDR3 loop spans 15 amino acids. Full variable domain (rest looked up from reference TRBV5-1 and TRBJ2-7): KAGVTQTPRYLIKTRGQQVTLSCSPISGHRSVSWYQQTPGQGLQFLFEYFSETQRNKGNFPGRFSGRQFSNSRSEMNVSTLELGDSALYLCASSWTGGRFYEQYFGPGTRLTVT.

Only a few counts were recorded for this clonotype. The V gene is TRBV20-1, the J gene TRBJ1-1; D ambiguous. V shed 0 bases and J shed 0 bases, with 14 bases lying between them. This CDR3 region has 16 residues. CDR1 is DFQATT and CDR2 is SNEGSKA in the germline V gene (reference sequence). The CDR3, as DNA: TGCAGTGCTAGAGAACCCAACGGGCAAATGAACACTGAAGCTTTCTTT. This codes for CSAREPNGQMNTEAFF.

The chain employs TRBV5-6 and TRBJ1-1; no firm D call. V was shortened by 1 base and J by 0 bases, with 13 bases between the two germline ends. CDR3 length equals 16 residues. CDR1 and CDR2 from the germline V gene are SGHDT and YYEEEE. The CDR3 nucleotides read TGTGCCAGCAGCTTGAGGAGGCCGACCGTGAACACTGAAGCTTTCTTT. Its protein product is CASSLRRPTVNTEAFF.

This clonotype was counted a few times. The V call is TRBV12-3 or TRBV12-4, the J call TRBJ2-2; 12 bases map to TRBD2. Losses at the gene ends were 5 bases for V and 0 bases for J; bases not matched to a gene: 19. The CDR3 loop spans 22 amino acids. CDR3 nucleotides: TGTGCCAGCAGTCGACCTTACGTCCCCGGGACTAGCGGGCTAGCGAACACCGGGGAGCTGTTTTTT. Translated: CASSRPYVPGTSGLANTGELFF.

Comments on this clonotype: The junction departs from germline at one end; a sequencing error may be responsible. The chain is built from TRBV4-1 and TRBJ1-3; D is uncertain. The CDR3 length is 17 residues. Germline V gives CDR1 MGHRA, CDR2 YSYEKL. The CDR3 is CASSQEVKIVSGNAIYF. The CDR3 nucleotides read TGCGCCAGCAGCCAAGAAGTTAAGATTGTCTCTGGAAACGCCATATATTTT.

There are many counts of this clonotype. V and J are TRBV12-3 or TRBV12-4 and TRBJ1-6; D remains unclear. V shed 6 bases and J shed 5 bases, with 11 bases lying between them. The CDR3 is 14 residues long. This CDR3 reads CASRTRTDNSPLHF. DNA for the CDR3: TGTGCCAGCAGAACCAGGACGGATAATTCACCCCTCCACTTT.

The V gene is TRBV9, the J gene TRBJ2-3; 14 nucleotides match TRBD2. The CDR3 consists of 15 residues. The J segment lost 4 bases and the V segment lost 4 bases, leaving 2 bases of the junction unmatched. Per the germline V gene, CDR1 is SGDLS and CDR2 is YYNGEE. The CDR3 sequence: CASSKTSGRADTQYF. CDR3 sequence (DNA): TGTGCCAGCAGCAAGACTAGCGGGAGGGCAGATACGCAGTATTTT.

This clonotype was seen only a few times. The CDR3 DNA follows: TGTGCCAGCAGCTTAAACAGTTGGGGCAATGAGCAGTTCTTC. It codes for CASSLNSWGNEQFF. The chain links TRBV7-3 to TRBJ2-1; unclear D gene. Trimming took 1 base from V and 6 from J, leaving 10 bases between them. The CDR3 consists of 14 residues. Germline values: CDR1 SGHTA, CDR2 FQGTGA.

This clonotype was picked up a small number of times. The chain uses TRBV7-9 and TRBJ1-1; TRBD1 agrees at 10 bases. The length of the CDR3 is 15 residues. V lost 4 bases, J lost 6 bases, and 8 bases stayed unmatched. Germline loops: CDR1 SEHNR, CDR2 FQNEAQ (reference sequence). CDR3 region: CASSSSGTGEAEAFF. As DNA, the CDR3 is TGTGCCAGCAGCTCCTCCGGGACAGGGGAGGCTGAAGCTTTCTTT.

This clonotype has more than one count but fewer than ten. V and J are TRBV4-3 and TRBJ2-2; D might be TRBD2 (6 bases). The CDR3 is made up of 15 amino acids. Germline V gene lookup returns CDR1 LGHNA and CDR2 YSLEER. V lost 0 bases and J 4 bases, leaving 9 bases between the germline ends. In DNA form, the CDR3 reads TGCGCCAGCAGCCAAGAAAGGAGGGCCACCGGGGAGCTGTTTTTT. It codes for CASSQERRATGELFF.

Only a few counts were recorded for this clonotype. The chain joins TRBV4-1 to TRBJ1-2, with D possibly matching TRBD1 (5 bases). From germline, CDR1 is MGHRA and CDR2 YSYEKL. With 0 bases removed from V and 2 bases from J, the gap between germline ends came to 10 bases. This CDR3 is 15 amino acids long. CDR3 nucleotides: TGCGCCAGCAGCCAAGATCCGGGGCGGAACTATGGCTACACCTTC. It specifies CASSQDPGRNYGYTF.

The V gene is TRBV20-1, the J gene TRBJ2-2; D might be TRBD1 (5 bases). Trimming removed 0 bases at V and 4 bases at J, with 9 bases between. From germline, CDR1 is DFQATT and CDR2 SNEGSKA (reference sequence). The CDR3 is made up of 14 amino acids. The CDR3 bases are TGCAGTGCTAGAGATCCCCAGGGCACCGGGGAGCTGTTTTTT. It encodes CSARDPQGTGELFF.

In its sample, this clonotype was seen many times. This CDR3 reads CSASGLMENTEAFF. CDR3 nucleotides: TGCAGCGCCTCCGGGCTGATGGAGAACACTGAAGCTTTCTTT. The rearrangement links TRBV29-1 to TRBJ1-1, with D unclear. This CDR3 is 14 amino acids long. V was shortened by 7 bases and J by 1 base, with 16 bases between the two germline ends. Germline values: CDR1 SQVTM, CDR2 ANQGSEA.